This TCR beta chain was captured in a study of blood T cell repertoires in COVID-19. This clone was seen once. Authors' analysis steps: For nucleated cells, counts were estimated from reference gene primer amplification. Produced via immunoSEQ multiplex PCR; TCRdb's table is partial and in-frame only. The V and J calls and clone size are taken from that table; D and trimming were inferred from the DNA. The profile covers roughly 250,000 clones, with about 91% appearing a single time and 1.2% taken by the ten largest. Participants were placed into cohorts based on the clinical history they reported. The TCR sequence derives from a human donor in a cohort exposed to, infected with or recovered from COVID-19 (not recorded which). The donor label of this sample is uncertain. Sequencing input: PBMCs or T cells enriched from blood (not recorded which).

The CDR3 DNA sequence: TGCGCCAGCAGCCAGGGACTAGGTCTCCAAGAGACCCAGTACTTC. Encoded protein: CASSQGLGLQETQYF. The rearrangement joins TRBV4-3 to TRBJ2-5, with TRBD2 matching over 8 bases. Germline V CDR1 and CDR2: LGHNA, YSLEER. The CDR3 runs 15 residues. After removal of 3 bases from V and 1 base from J, the junction contained 4 bases not matched to a gene.